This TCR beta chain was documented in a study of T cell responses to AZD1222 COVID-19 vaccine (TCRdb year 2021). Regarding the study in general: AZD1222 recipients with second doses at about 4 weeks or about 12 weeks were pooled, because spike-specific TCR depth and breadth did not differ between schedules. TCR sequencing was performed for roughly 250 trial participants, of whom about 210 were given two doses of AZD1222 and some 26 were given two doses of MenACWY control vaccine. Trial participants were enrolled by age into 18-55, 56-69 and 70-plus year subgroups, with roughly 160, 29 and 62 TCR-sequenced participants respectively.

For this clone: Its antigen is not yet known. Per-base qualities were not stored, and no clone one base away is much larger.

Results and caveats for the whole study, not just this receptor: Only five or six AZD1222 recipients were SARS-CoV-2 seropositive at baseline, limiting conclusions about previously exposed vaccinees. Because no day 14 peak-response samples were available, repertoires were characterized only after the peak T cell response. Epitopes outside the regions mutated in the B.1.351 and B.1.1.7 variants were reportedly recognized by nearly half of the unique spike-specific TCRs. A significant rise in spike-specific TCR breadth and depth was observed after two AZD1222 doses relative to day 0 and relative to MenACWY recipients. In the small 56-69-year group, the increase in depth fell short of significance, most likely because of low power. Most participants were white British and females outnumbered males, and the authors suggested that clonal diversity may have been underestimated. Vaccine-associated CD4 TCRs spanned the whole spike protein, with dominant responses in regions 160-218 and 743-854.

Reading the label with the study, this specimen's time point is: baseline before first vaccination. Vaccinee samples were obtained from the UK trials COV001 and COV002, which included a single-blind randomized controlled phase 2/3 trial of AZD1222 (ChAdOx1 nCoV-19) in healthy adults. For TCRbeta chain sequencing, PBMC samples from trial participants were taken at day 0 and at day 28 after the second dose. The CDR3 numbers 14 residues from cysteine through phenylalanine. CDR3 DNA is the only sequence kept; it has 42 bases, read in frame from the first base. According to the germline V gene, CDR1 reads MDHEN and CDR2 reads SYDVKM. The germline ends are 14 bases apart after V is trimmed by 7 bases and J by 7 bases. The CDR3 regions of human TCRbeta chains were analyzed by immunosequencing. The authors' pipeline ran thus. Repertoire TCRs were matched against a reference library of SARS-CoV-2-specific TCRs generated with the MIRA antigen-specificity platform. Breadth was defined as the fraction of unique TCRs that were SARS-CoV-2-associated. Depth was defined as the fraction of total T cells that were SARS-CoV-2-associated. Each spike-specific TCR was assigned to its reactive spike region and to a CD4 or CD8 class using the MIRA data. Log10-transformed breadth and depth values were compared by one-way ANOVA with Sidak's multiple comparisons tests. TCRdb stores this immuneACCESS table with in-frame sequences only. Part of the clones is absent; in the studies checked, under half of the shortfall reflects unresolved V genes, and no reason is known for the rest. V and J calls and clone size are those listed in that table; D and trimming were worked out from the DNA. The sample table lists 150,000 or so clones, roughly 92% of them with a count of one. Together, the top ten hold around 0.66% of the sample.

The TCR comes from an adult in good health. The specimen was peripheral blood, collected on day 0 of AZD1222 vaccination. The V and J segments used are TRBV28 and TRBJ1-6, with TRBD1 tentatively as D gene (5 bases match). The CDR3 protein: CASIGTGRNSPLHF. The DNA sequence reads TGTGCCAGCATCGGGACGGGTCGGAATTCACCCCTCCACTTT.